This T cell receptor (beta chain) came from a study of STAT5B mutations in CD4+ large granular lymphocyte leukemia. As for the study in general: Among healthy donors, a particular HLA allele went with more CDR3 'QG' motifs. General study points: Without putative leukemic clones, patient CD4-sorted repertoires remained more clonal than healthy CD4+ repertoires.

Trimming removed 5 bases at V and 6 bases at J, with 13 bases between. The CDR3 contains 12 residues. Per germline, CDR1 SQVTM and CDR2 ANQGSEA. Authors' processing steps: Lowest detectable productive clonotype frequency was 2.59 x 10-5. TCRdb's copy holds only in-frame clones and misses some; the assay was immunoSEQ multiplex PCR. That table supplies the V and J calls and clone size; D and trimming were determined from the DNA. The sample consists of fewer than 50,000 clones, 65% to 90% of them appearing once. Details on this clone: Antigen specificity is unknown.

Healthy controls were blood donor buffy coats. Material: CD4+ T cells from blood buffy coats. The clonotype originates from a human donor in good health. The chain couples TRBV29-1 to TRBJ1-1, with D uncertain. Here the CDR3 DNA reads TGCAGCGTTATTTTTCTAAGGGCTGAAGCTTTCTTT. Protein product: CSVIFLRAEAFF.